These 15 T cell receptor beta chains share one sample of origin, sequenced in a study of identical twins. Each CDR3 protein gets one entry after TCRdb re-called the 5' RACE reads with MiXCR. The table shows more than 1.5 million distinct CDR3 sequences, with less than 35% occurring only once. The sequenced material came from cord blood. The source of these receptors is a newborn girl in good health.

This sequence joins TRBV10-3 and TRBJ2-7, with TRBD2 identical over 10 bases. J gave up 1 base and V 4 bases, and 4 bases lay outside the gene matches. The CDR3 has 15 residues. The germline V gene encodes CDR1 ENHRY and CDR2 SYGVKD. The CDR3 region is CAISALAGVSYEQYF. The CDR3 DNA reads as TGTGCCATCAGTGCGCTAGCGGGAGTGTCCTACGAGCAGTACTTC.

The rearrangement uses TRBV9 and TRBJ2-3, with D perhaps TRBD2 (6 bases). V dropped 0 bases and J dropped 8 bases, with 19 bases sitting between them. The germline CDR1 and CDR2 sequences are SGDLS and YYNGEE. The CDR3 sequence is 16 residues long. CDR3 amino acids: CASSVARTSPQGTQYF. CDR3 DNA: TGTGCCAGCAGCGTAGCGAGAACTAGCCCCCAGGGTACGCAGTATTTT.

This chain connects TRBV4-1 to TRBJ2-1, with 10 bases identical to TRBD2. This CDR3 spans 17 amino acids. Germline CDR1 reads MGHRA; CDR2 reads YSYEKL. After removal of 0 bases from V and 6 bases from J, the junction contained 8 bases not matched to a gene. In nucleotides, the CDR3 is TGCGCCAGCAGCCAAGATCCGCTAGCGGGAGTTTCCAATGAGCAGTTCTTC. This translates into CASSQDPLAGVSNEQFF.

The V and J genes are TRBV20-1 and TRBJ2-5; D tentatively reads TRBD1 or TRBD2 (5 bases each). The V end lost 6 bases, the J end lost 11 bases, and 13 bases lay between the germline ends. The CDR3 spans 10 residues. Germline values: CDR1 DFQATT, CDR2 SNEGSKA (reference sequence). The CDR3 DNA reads TGCAGTGCCGAACTCAGGGAGCAGTACTTC. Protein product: CSAELREQYF.

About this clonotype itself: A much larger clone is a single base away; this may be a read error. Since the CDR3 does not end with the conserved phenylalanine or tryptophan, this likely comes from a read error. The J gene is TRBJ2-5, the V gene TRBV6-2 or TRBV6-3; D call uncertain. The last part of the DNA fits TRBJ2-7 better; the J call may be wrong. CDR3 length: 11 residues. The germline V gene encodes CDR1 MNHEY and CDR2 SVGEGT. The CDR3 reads CASSYSVEQYL. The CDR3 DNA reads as TGTGCCAGCAGTTACTCCGTCGAGCAGTACCTC.

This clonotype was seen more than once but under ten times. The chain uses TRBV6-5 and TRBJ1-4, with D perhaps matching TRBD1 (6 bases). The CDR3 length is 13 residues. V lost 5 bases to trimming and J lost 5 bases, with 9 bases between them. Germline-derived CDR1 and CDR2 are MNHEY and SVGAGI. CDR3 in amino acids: CASSTGFNEKLFF. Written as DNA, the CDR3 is TGTGCCAGCAGTACAGGGTTCAATGAAAAACTGTTTTTT.

The CDR3 spells CASSLFDSLQPQHF. The DNA for the CDR3 is TGTGCCAGCAGTTTATTCGACAGCCTTCAGCCCCAGCATTTT. This rearrangement joins TRBV28 to TRBJ1-5; TRBD1 is a possible D gene (5 bases). The germline CDR1 and CDR2 sequences are MDHEN and SYDVKM. The CDR3 runs 14 residues. Trimming took off 1 base at V and 6 bases at J, with 10 bases between the two ends.

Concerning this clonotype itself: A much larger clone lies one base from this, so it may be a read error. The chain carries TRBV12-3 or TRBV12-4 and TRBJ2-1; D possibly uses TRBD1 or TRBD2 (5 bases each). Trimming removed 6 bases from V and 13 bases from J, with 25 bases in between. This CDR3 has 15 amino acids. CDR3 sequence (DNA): TGTGCCAGCAGCATACCGGGACGGTCACCAGAGACCCAGTTCTTC. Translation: CASSIPGRSPETQFF.

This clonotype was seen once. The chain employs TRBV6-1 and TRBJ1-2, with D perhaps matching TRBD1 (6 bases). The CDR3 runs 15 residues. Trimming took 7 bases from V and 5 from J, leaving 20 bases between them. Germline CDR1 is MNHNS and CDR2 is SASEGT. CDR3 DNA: TGTGCCAGCACCCAAGGGGGGGAGTTGGGATATGGCTACACCTTC. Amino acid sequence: CASTQGGELGYGYTF.

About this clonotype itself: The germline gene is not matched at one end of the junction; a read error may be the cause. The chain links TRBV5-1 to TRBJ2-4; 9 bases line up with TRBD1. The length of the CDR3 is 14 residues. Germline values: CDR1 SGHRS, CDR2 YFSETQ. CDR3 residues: CASSGPGQGNIQHF. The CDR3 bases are TGCGCCAGCAGCGGACCGGGACAGGGAAACATTCAGCACTTC.

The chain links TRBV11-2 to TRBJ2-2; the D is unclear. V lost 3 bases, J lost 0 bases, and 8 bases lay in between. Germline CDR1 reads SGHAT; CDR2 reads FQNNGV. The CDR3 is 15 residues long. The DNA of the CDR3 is TGTGCCAGCAGCTTGTTTCACGCGAACACCGGGGAGCTGTTTTTT. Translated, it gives CASSLFHANTGELFF.

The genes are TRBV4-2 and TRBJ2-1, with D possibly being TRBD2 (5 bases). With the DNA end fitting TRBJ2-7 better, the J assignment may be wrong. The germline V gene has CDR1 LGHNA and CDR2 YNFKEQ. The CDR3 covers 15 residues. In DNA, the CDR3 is TGTGCCAGCAGCCAAGAACTAGAGTCTAGGTATGAGCAGTACTTC. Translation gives CASSQELESRYEQYF.

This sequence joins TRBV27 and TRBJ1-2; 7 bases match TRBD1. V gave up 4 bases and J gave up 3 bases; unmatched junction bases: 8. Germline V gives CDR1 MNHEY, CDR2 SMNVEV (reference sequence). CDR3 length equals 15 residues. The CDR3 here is CASSSPGTAYYGYTF. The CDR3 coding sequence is TGTGCCAGCAGTTCCCCGGGGACAGCCTACTATGGCTACACCTTC.

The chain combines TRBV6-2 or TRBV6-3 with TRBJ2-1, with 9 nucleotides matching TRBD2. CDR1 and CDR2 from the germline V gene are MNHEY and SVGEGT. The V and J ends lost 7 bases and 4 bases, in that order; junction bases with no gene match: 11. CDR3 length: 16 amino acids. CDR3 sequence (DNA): TGTGCCAGCACCCAATTAGCGGGAGTTGGTTACAATGAGCAGTTCTTC. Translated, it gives CASTQLAGVGYNEQFF.

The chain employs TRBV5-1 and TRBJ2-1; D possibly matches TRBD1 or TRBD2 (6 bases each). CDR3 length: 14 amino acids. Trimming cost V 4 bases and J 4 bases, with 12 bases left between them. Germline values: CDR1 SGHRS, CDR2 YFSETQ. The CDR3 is CASSEGGTYNEQFF. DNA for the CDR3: TGCGCCAGCAGCGAGGGGGGTACATACAATGAGCAGTTCTTC.